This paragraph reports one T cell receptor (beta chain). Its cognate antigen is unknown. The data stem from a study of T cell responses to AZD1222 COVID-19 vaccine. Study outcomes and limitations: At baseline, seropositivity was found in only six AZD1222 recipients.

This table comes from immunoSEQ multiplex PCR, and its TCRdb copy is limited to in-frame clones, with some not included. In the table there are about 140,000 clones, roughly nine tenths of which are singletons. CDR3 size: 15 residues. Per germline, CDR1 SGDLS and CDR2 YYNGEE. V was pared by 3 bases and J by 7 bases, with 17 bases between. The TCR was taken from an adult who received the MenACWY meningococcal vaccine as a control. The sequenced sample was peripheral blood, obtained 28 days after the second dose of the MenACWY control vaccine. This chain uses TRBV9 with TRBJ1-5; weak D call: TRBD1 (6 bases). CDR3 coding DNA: TGTGCCAGCAGCGGCGCAGGGGAGGTTGGCCAGCCCCAGCATTTT. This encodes CASSGAGEVGQPQHF.